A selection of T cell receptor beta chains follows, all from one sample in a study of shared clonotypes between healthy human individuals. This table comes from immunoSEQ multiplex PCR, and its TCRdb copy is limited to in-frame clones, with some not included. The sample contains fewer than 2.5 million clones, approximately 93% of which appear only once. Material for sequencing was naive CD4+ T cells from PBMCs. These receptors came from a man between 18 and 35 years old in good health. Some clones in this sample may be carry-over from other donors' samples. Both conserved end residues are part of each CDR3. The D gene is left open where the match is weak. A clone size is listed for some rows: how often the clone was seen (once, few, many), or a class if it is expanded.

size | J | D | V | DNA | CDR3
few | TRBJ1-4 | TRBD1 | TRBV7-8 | TGTGCCAGCAGCACCGACAGGGAAGCGAAACTGTTTTTT | CASSTDREAKLFF
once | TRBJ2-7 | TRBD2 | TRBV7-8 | TGTGCCAGCACCCAAGCGGGATACTCCTACGAGCAGTACTTC | CASTQAGYSYEQYF
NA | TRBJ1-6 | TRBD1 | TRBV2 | TGTGCCAGCAGGGGACAGGGGAATTCGGCCCTCCACTTT | CASRGQGNSALHF
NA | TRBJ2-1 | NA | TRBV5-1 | TGCGCCAGCAGCTCACTACAGGGCGGGGTCTACAATGAGCAGTTCTTC | CASSSLQGGVYNEQFF
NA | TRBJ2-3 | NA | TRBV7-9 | TGTGCCAGCAGCTTATTTCGGACGACAGATACGCAGTATTTT | CASSLFRTTDTQYF
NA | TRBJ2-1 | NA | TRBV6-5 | TGTGCCAGCAGTAGAACCCGGGACCACTACAATGAGCAGTTCTTC | CASSRTRDHYNEQFF
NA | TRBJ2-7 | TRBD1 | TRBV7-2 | TGTGCCAGCAGCCGTCAAGGGGTGCGGGACAGGGACTACGAGCAGTACTTC | CASSRQGVRDRDYEQYF
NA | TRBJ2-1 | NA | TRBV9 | TGTGCCAGCAGCGTGAGTAGCGGTCGTTCCGACAATGAGCAGTTCTTC | CASSVSSGRSDNEQFF
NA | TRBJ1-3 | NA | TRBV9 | TGTGCCAGCAGCGTAGGTGCAGGGATGAGAAACACCATATATTTT | CASSVGAGMRNTIYF
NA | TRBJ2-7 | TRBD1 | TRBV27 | TGTGCCAGCAGTTTATTCCCCAATCCCCCTCAACCGGGACAGGAAACCTACGAGCAGTACTTC | CASSLFPNPPQPGQETYEQYF
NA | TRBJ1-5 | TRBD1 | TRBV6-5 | TGTGCCAGCAGTTACTCCAGGACAGGTTTCAATCAGCCCCAGCATTTT | CASSYSRTGFNQPQHF
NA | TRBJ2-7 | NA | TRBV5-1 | TGCGCCAGCAGCCCATCGTTTCAGGGAAGGCAGTACTTC | CASSPSFQGRQYF
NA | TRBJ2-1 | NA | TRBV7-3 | TGTGCCAGCAGCGATCGGGACTTGTCAACTGAGCAGTTCTTC | CASSDRDLSTEQFF
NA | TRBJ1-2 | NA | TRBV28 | TGTGCCAGCAGTTTTCATAGAATTGGGAGGAACTATGGCTACACCTTC | CASSFHRIGRNYGYTF
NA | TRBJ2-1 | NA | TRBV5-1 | TGCGCCAGCAGCTTCCGTCGGAGTGAGCAGTTCTTC | CASSFRRSEQFF
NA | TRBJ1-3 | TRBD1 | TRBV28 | TGTGCCAGCAGTCCCCTCCGAGACAGGGGCTATGGAAACACCATATATTTT | CASSPLRDRGYGNTIYF
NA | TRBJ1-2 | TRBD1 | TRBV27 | TGTGCCAGCAGTTTAGGGTCCGCCGGGACAGCGGCAAATTATGGCTACACCTTC | CASSLGSAGTAANYGYTF
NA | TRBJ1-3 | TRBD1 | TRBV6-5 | TGTGCCAGCAGCCCGACAGGGATGACCGGAAACACCATATATTTT | CASSPTGMTGNTIYF
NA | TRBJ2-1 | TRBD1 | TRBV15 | TGTGCCACCAGCAGAGATCGGACAGGGAGCGATGAGCAGTTCTTC | CATSRDRTGSDEQFF
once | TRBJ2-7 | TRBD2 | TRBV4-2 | TGTGCCAGCAGCCAGTTAACTAGCGGGAGGACTTTTTACGAGCAGTACTTC | CASSQLTSGRTFYEQYF
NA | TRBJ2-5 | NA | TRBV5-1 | TGCGCCAGCAGCTTATTTTGGGACCTTACCGCCGAAGAGACCCAGTACTTC | CASSLFWDLTAEETQYF
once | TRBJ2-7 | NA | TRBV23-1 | TGCGCCAGCAGTCAATCAGGCAGGAGATCCTACGAGCAGTACTTC | CASSQSGRRSYEQYF
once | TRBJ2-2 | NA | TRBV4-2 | TGTGCCAGCAGCCGTACCGGGGGACAGACGTCCGGCGGGGAGCTGTTTTTT | CASSRTGGQTSGGELFF
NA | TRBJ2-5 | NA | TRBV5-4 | TGTGCCAGCAGCTTGGGTGGCGGCCAAGAGACCCAGTACTTC | CASSLGGGQETQYF
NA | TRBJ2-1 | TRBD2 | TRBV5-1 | TGCGCCAGCAGCCCGGGGACTAGCGGGCCACCAATGGAATTCTTC | CASSPGTSGPPMEFF
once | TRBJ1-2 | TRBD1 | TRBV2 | TGTGCCAGCAGGCCGGACAGGTTTTCCTATGGCTACACCTTC | CASRPDRFSYGYTF
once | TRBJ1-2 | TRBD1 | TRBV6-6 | TGTGCCAGCAAGGGGGCGAACTATGGCTACACCTTC | CASKGANYGYTF
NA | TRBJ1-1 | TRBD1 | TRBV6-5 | TGTGCCAGCAGTGCCACTTCACAGGGGGGGCTTGAAGCTTTCTTT | CASSATSQGGLEAFF
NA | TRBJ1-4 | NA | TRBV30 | TGTGCCTGGAAGGGGGGTGCAACTAATGAAAAACTGTTTTTT | CAWKGGATNEKLFF
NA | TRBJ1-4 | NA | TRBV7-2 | TGTGCCAGCAGCCCTAGACTAGGGGAAAAACTGTTTTTT | CASSPRLGEKLFF
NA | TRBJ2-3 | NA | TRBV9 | TGTGCCAGCAGCGTCAGGTCTAGCACAGATACGCAGTATTTT | CASSVRSSTDTQYF
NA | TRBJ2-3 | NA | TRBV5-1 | TGCGCCAGCAGCCTCCGTCCACGCACAGATACGCAGTATTTT | CASSLRPRTDTQYF
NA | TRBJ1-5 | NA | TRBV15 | TGTGCCACCAGCAGAGATTTCTATGGGGGGAGCAATCAGCCCCAGCATTTT | CATSRDFYGGSNQPQHF
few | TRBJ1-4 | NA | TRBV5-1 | TGCGCCAGCAGAAATGGAGAACCAACTAATGAAAAACTGTTTTTT | CASRNGEPTNEKLFF
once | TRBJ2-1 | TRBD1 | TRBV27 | TGTGCCAGCAGTTCGATTAATTATTACGGACAGGTGTCCCTATACAATGAGCAGTTCTTC | CASSSINYYGQVSLYNEQFF
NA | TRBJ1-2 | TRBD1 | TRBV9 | TGTGCCAGCAGCGTAGAGGGACAGGCTTATGGCTACACCTTC | CASSVEGQAYGYTF
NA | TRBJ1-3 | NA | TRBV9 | TGTGCCAGCAGCGCAGGGTGGTCCTCTGGAAACACCATATATTTT | CASSAGWSSGNTIYF
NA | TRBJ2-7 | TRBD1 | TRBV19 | TGTGCCAGTAGTTCGCCGGGACAGGGTAACTACGAGCAGTACTTC | CASSSPGQGNYEQYF
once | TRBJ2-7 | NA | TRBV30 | TGTGCCTGGAGGCCTAGCGCAAGCCCCACGAAGCAGTACTTC | CAWRPSASPTKQYF
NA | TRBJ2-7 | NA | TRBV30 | TGTGCCTGGAGGGAATGGAACGAGCAGTACTTC | CAWREWNEQYF
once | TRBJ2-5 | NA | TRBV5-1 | TGCGCCAGCAGCTTGGTGCCAGGAACCCAAGAGACCCAGTACTTC | CASSLVPGTQETQYF
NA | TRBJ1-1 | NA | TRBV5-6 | TGTGCCAGCAGCTCGGGACGGACCAACACTGAAGCTTTCTTT | CASSSGRTNTEAFF
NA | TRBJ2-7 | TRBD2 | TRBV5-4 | TGTGCCAGCAGCTCGGGTCCCACTAGCGGTACTTCCTACGAGCAGTACTTC | CASSSGPTSGTSYEQYF
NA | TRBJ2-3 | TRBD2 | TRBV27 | TGTGCCAGCAGTCTCTTAGCGGGAGTAGGCACAGATACGCAGTATTTT | CASSLLAGVGTDTQYF
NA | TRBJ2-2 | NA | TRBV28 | TGTGCCAGCAACCTCGGAGGGGGATCCGGGGAGCTGTTTTTT | CASNLGGGSGELFF
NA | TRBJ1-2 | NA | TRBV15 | TGTGCCACCGGAATGGGGGGGCTCAACTATGGCTACACCTTC | CATGMGGLNYGYTF
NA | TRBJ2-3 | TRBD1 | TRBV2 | TGTGCCAGCAGCCTTGGACAGGGGACAGATACGCAGTATTTT | CASSLGQGTDTQYF
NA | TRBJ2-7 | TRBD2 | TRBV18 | TGTGCCAGCCAGTTTTCGGGAGGGCCCTACGAGCAGTACTTC | CASQFSGGPYEQYF
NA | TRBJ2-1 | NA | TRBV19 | TGTGCCAGCGGTCCGGCCGGAGGCAATGAGCAGTTCTTC | CASGPAGGNEQFF
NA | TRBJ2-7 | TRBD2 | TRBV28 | TGTGCCAGCAGGGGAACTCGCGGGAGGGTACGAGAGCAGTACTTC | CASRGTRGRVREQYF
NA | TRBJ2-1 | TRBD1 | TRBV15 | TGTGCCACCAGATCTCCGGGACAGGGGTACAATGAGCAGTTCTTC | CATRSPGQGYNEQFF
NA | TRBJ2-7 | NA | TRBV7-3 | TGTGCCAGCAGCTTAAATTGGGAAAACGAGCAGTACTTC | CASSLNWENEQYF
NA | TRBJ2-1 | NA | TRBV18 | TGTGCCAGCTCACCACTAGCGGACTATTACAATGAGCAGTTCTTC | CASSPLADYYNEQFF